This is a list of T cell receptor beta chains from one sample in a study of metastatic and nonmetastatic thyroid tumors. TCRdb re-called the PCR reads through MiXCR. Of tens of thousands of clones in the sample, about 20% were seen once. Sequencing was done on a sample of tumor tissue. These receptors all stem from a female donor with papillary thyroid cancer or a benign thyroid nodule (not recorded which). Some clones in this sample may be carry-over from other donors' samples. Both conserved end residues are part of each CDR3. A D gene is named only where the DNA matches it firmly.

d_gene: TRBD2; v_gene: TRBV7-9; len: 16; j_gene: TRBJ2-1; CDR3aa: CASTRFSGRSYNEQFF
d_gene: TRBD1; v_gene: TRBV11-1; len: 15; j_gene: TRBJ2-1; CDR3aa: CASSLDRVRYGEQFF
d_gene: NA; v_gene: TRBV6-1; len: 12; j_gene: TRBJ1-1; CDR3aa: CATRRKNTEAFF
d_gene: NA; v_gene: TRBV4-2; len: 17; j_gene: TRBJ1-4; CDR3aa: CASSQRLRDGDNEKLFF
d_gene: NA; v_gene: TRBV7-6; len: 14; j_gene: TRBJ2-2; CDR3aa: CASSVGRNTGELFF
d_gene: NA; v_gene: TRBV19; len: 15; j_gene: TRBJ2-2; CDR3aa: CASSIQGSGTGELFF
d_gene: TRBD1; v_gene: TRBV6-2/TRBV6-3; len: 12; j_gene: TRBJ1-2; CDR3aa: CASSYGQGGYTF
d_gene: NA; v_gene: TRBV15; len: 16; j_gene: TRBJ2-7; CDR3aa: CTTSRETGFLSYEQYF
d_gene: NA; v_gene: TRBV20-1; len: 13; j_gene: TRBJ1-3; CDR3aa: CSAAGYSGNTIYF
d_gene: NA; v_gene: TRBV2; len: 17; j_gene: TRBJ2-1; CDR3aa: CASSEIGLTLQYDEQFF
d_gene: NA; v_gene: TRBV7-9; len: 13; j_gene: TRBJ1-1; CDR3aa: CASSAYMNTEAFF
d_gene: NA; v_gene: TRBV30; len: 13; j_gene: TRBJ2-1; CDR3aa: CAWRPPGADEQFF
d_gene: TRBD2; v_gene: TRBV11-3; len: 14; j_gene: TRBJ2-1; CDR3aa: CASSPQGLANEQLF
d_gene: NA; v_gene: TRBV19; len: 12; j_gene: TRBJ1-2; CDR3aa: CASSGGVYGYTF
d_gene: NA; v_gene: TRBV6-2/TRBV6-3; len: 15; j_gene: TRBJ1-1; CDR3aa: CASSYTRPDFTEAFF
d_gene: NA; v_gene: TRBV5-1; len: 14; j_gene: TRBJ1-1; CDR3aa: CASSLAQTNTEAFF
d_gene: NA; v_gene: TRBV4-1; len: 19; j_gene: TRBJ2-2; CDR3aa: CASSQNTIAVVANAGELFF
d_gene: TRBD1; v_gene: TRBV2; len: 14; j_gene: TRBJ2-1; CDR3aa: CASSLDRGPDEQFF
d_gene: TRBD2; v_gene: TRBV7-2; len: 18; j_gene: TRBJ2-7; CDR3aa: CASKLAGTSGPISYERYF
d_gene: TRBD1; v_gene: TRBV6-2/TRBV6-3; len: 14; j_gene: TRBJ1-1; CDR3aa: CASSRQGEYTEAFF
d_gene: NA; v_gene: TRBV30; len: 11; j_gene: TRBJ2-7; CDR3aa: CAWSALYEQYF
d_gene: NA; v_gene: TRBV4-1; len: 14; j_gene: TRBJ2-1; CDR3aa: CASSHSTGHNEQFF
d_gene: TRBD1; v_gene: TRBV5-6; len: 17; j_gene: TRBJ1-6; CDR3aa: CASSLRQGVSYNSPLHF
d_gene: NA; v_gene: TRBV20-1; len: 14; j_gene: TRBJ2-2; CDR3aa: CSARVGGNTGELFF
d_gene: TRBD2; v_gene: TRBV20-1; len: 14; j_gene: TRBJ2-3; CDR3aa: CSAPRREGRDTQYF
d_gene: TRBD2; v_gene: TRBV27; len: 15; j_gene: TRBJ2-1; CDR3aa: CASRLSGKWANEQFF
d_gene: NA; v_gene: TRBV7-7; len: 14; j_gene: TRBJ2-7; CDR3aa: CASSLSGTEGEQYF
d_gene: TRBD1; v_gene: TRBV28; len: 16; j_gene: TRBJ1-2; CDR3aa: CASSLGGQSGTYGYTF
d_gene: NA; v_gene: TRBV12-3/TRBV12-4; len: 14; j_gene: TRBJ1-2; CDR3aa: CASSLAQGNYGYTF
d_gene: TRBD1; v_gene: TRBV19; len: 15; j_gene: TRBJ1-5; CDR3aa: CASSIAGTGGQPQHF
d_gene: NA; v_gene: TRBV12-3/TRBV12-4; len: 14; j_gene: TRBJ1-2; CDR3aa: CASGHRDMNYGYTF
d_gene: NA; v_gene: TRBV19; len: 14; j_gene: TRBJ1-3; CDR3aa: CASSIQGSRNTIYF
d_gene: NA; v_gene: TRBV5-1; len: 15; j_gene: TRBJ2-1; CDR3aa: CASSLGSGAHNEQFF
d_gene: NA; v_gene: TRBV24-1; len: 15; j_gene: TRBJ1-5; CDR3aa: CATSDDSAGNQPQHF
d_gene: TRBD1; v_gene: TRBV2; len: 14; j_gene: TRBJ1-6; CDR3aa: CASRETGIPASLHF
d_gene: NA; v_gene: TRBV20-1; len: 14; j_gene: TRBJ2-3; CDR3aa: CSAPSIPSTDTQYF
d_gene: NA; v_gene: TRBV6-1; len: 12; j_gene: TRBJ2-7; CDR3aa: CASSATGSEQYF
d_gene: NA; v_gene: TRBV5-1; len: 14; j_gene: TRBJ1-1; CDR3aa: CASSSGPSNTEAFF
d_gene: NA; v_gene: TRBV11-2; len: 14; j_gene: TRBJ2-7; CDR3aa: CASSLGPGNYEQYF
d_gene: TRBD2; v_gene: TRBV7-6; len: 14; j_gene: TRBJ2-1; CDR3aa: CASSLEAGVKPGFF
d_gene: NA; v_gene: TRBV6-1; len: 13; j_gene: TRBJ1-6; CDR3aa: CASSYYYNSPLHF
d_gene: NA; v_gene: TRBV10-1; len: 15; j_gene: TRBJ2-4; CDR3aa: CASSEGGLAKNIQYF
d_gene: NA; v_gene: TRBV20-1; len: 16; j_gene: TRBJ2-3; CDR3aa: CSARDSGRGGTDTQYF
d_gene: TRBD2; v_gene: TRBV18; len: 15; j_gene: TRBJ2-1; CDR3aa: CASSPGLAFYNEQFF
d_gene: NA; v_gene: TRBV6-2/TRBV6-3; len: 13; j_gene: TRBJ2-2; CDR3aa: CASSYVYTGELFF
d_gene: NA; v_gene: TRBV5-1; len: 16; j_gene: TRBJ2-3; CDR3aa: CASSLGTGLVADTQYF
d_gene: TRBD2; v_gene: TRBV4-2; len: 16; j_gene: TRBJ2-3; CDR3aa: CASSQERASGTDTQYF
d_gene: NA; v_gene: TRBV28; len: 16; j_gene: TRBJ1-1; CDR3aa: CASSTVVWGASDEAFF
d_gene: NA; v_gene: TRBV6-1; len: 13; j_gene: TRBJ2-7; CDR3aa: CASIQSTFGEQYF
d_gene: NA; v_gene: TRBV6-1; len: 14; j_gene: TRBJ1-2; CDR3aa: CASSSWWVLGGYTF
d_gene: NA; v_gene: TRBV10-1; len: 12; j_gene: TRBJ2-3; CDR3aa: CASSPGRDTQYF